This passage covers 10 T cell receptor beta chains from one sample sequenced in a study of CD8 T cells in Susac syndrome. Reverse transcription of 0.5 to 1 ug RNA was performed with random hexamers. Using its own MiXCR run on the immunoSEQ multiplex PCR reads, TCRdb lists one record per CDR3 protein. The repertoire holds about 440,000 distinct CDR3 sequences, with around 83% as singletons. The sequenced sample consisted of CD8+ T cells from PBMCs. All receptors derive from a human donor with multiple sclerosis.

The CDR3 nucleotides read TGCGCCAGCAGCCAAGGGGTAGCGGGGAGCTCCTACAATGAGCAGTTCTTC. Residues: CASSQGVAGSSYNEQFF. J is TRBJ2-1 and V is TRBV4-1, with 8 bases matching TRBD2. Germline CDR1 reads MGHRA; CDR2 reads YSYEKL. V trimming: 1 base; J trimming: 0 bases; junction bases outside the gene matches: 5. The CDR3 is 17 residues long.

This chain connects TRBV28 to TRBJ2-1, with D perhaps matching TRBD1 (6 bases). The CDR3 extends over 15 amino acids. Germline V gene data show CDR1 as MDHEN and CDR2 as SYDVKM. With 0 bases removed from V and 2 bases from J, the gap between germline ends came to 8 bases. The CDR3 bases are TGTGCCAGCAGTTTATGGAGGGACACCTACAATGAGCAGTTCTTC. This sequence encodes CASSLWRDTYNEQFF.

The chain is built from TRBV6-5 and TRBJ2-7; a weak D match, TRBD1 (6 bases). The V end was cut by 2 bases, the J end by 2 bases, with 19 bases between. CDR3 size: 17 residues. Germline V gives CDR1 MNHEY, CDR2 SVGAGI. The CDR3 region has the DNA TGTGCCAGCAGTTACAATAAGTACCCCAGGGGCCCCTACGAGCAGTACTTC. This sequence encodes CASSYNKYPRGPYEQYF.

The chain has TRBV10-1 and TRBJ2-5, with 7 nucleotides matching TRBD2. The CDR3 runs 16 residues. Per germline, CDR1 WNHNN and CDR2 SYGVQD (reference sequence). V was clipped by 2 bases and J by 1 base; unmatched bases: 7. The CDR3 protein is CASSEGPGGLQETQYF. CDR3 DNA sequence: TGCGCCAGCAGTGAGGGCCCGGGGGGACTCCAAGAGACCCAGTACTTC.

The chain has TRBV5-5 and TRBJ1-2; D is unclear. Germline V lookup: CDR1 SGHKS, CDR2 YYEKEE (reference sequence). Trimming pared 2 bases from V and 3 bases from J, leaving 14 bases between. The CDR3 sequence is 15 residues long. Here the CDR3 reads CASSFSFRVDYGYTF. CDR3 DNA: TGTGCCAGCAGCTTCTCATTTCGAGTGGACTATGGCTACACCTTC. Full variable domain (missing parts from reference TRBV5-5 and TRBJ1-2): DAGVTQSPTHLIKTRGQQVTLRCSPISGHKSVSWYQQVLGQGPQFIFQYYEKEERGRGNFPDRFSARQFPNYSSELNVNALLLGDSALYLCASSFSFRVDYGYTFGSGTRLTVV.

This chain links TRBV20-1 with TRBJ1-1; D unresolved. V shed 4 bases and J shed 0 bases, with 6 bases lying between them. The CDR3 extends over 12 amino acids. Germline loops: CDR1 DFQATT, CDR2 SNEGSKA (reference sequence). This CDR3 reads CSANDMNTEAFF. CDR3 nucleotides: TGCAGTGCTAACGATATGAACACTGAAGCTTTCTTT.

This chain uses TRBV7-9 with TRBJ1-1, with a weak D call TRBD1 (5 bases). The CDR3 is 14 amino acids. Germline CDR1 is SEHNR and CDR2 is FQNEAQ (reference sequence). V lost 3 bases to trimming and J lost 2 bases, with 10 bases between them. The chain's CDR3 is CASSFMRGNTEAFF. The CDR3 DNA sequence: TGTGCCAGCAGCTTTATGCGGGGCAACACTGAAGCTTTCTTT.

This chain links TRBV7-9 with TRBJ2-7; tentatively, D is TRBD2 (6 bases). V lost 5 bases and J lost 2, with 13 bases in between. Germline CDR1 reads SEHNR; CDR2 reads FQNEAQ (reference sequence). CDR3 size: 14 residues. The CDR3 protein is CASSDPGGAYEQYF. The CDR3 DNA reads as TGTGCCAGCAGCGACCCCGGGGGTGCCTACGAGCAGTACTTC.

The chain is built from TRBV2 and TRBJ2-2, with D possibly being TRBD1 (6 bases). The CDR3 consists of 17 residues. V gave up 1 base and J gave up 3 bases, with 15 bases separating them. Germline CDR1 is SNHLY and CDR2 is FYNNEI. DNA for the CDR3: TGTGCCAGCAGTGAAGTGGGGGCAATGGTGGACACCGGGGAGCTGTTTTTT. It yields the protein CASSEVGAMVDTGELFF. The full variable domain, completed using reference TRBV2 and TRBJ2-2, is EPEVTQTPSHQVTQMGQEVILRCVPISNHLYFYWYRQILGQKVEFLVSFYNNEISEKSEIFDDQFSVERPDGSNFTLKIRSTKLEDSAMYFCASSEVGAMVDTGELFFGEGSRLTVL.

The chain has TRBV6-4 and TRBJ2-5, with 9 nucleotides matching TRBD1. Germline loops: CDR1 MRHNA, CDR2 SNTAGT. J gave up 4 bases and V 0 bases, and 6 bases lay outside the gene matches. CDR3 length: 16 residues. The DNA of the CDR3 is TGTGCCAGCAGTGACTCGTGGGACAGGGATGCAGAGACCCAGTACTTC. Translating gives CASSDSWDRDAETQYF.